This entry lists 17 T cell receptor beta chains sequenced from one sample in a study of blood T cells in healthy people across ages. Then a second PCR, running roughly 7 to 12 cycles, was carried out with a sample-barcoded 5' primer and a J-beta primer mix. Each CDR3 protein is one row after TCRdb ran MiXCR on the 5' RACE reads. The sample has 1.5 million to 2 million distinct CDR3 sequences, around half seen once. Sequenced sample: blood. Receptors were obtained from a woman aged 40 to 49 in good health.

This clonotype was seen a few times. The chain carries TRBV6-5 and TRBJ2-5; D gene ambiguous. Germline V gene data show CDR1 as MNHEY and CDR2 as SVGAGI. The CDR3 is made up of 15 amino acids. V was trimmed by 6 bases and J by 2 bases, leaving 16 bases between them. Written as DNA, the CDR3 is TGTGCCAGCAGCAAACGGTCCCAAGGGCAAGAGACCCAGTACTTC. Amino acids: CASSKRSQGQETQYF.

The chain uses TRBV4-3 and TRBJ2-3; 10 nucleotides agree with TRBD2. Germline V lookup: CDR1 LGHNA, CDR2 YSLEER. The CDR3 is 19 residues long. With V trimmed by 3 bases and J by 5 bases, 17 bases remained unmatched. For the CDR3, the DNA is TGCGCCAGCAGCCACCCTGGCCTTCCCGTAGCGGGGGGACGAGATACGCAGTATTTT. Translation: CASSHPGLPVAGGRDTQYF.

This clonotype appeared once. The DNA for the CDR3 is TGTGCCAGCAGCTTTGGACAGGCCTACGGCACAGATACGCAGTATTTT. Residues: CASSFGQAYGTDTQYF. The V call is TRBV7-9, the J call TRBJ2-3, with 7 nucleotides matching TRBD1. The CDR3 length is 16 residues. J lost 1 base, V lost 3 bases, and 7 bases had no gene match. Germline CDR1 is SEHNR and CDR2 is FQNEAQ (reference sequence).

The CDR3 sequence is CASSALGAGSRTDTQYF. The CDR3 nucleotides read TGTGCCAGCAGTGCCCTGGGGGCGGGATCCCGCACAGATACGCAGTATTTT. The genes are TRBV25-1 and TRBJ2-3; D is possibly TRBD1 or TRBD2 (6 bases each). The germline CDR1 and CDR2 sequences are MGHDK and SYGVNS. Trimming left V 4 bases short and J 1 base short, with 18 bases between. CDR3 length: 17 residues.

The V call is TRBV20-1, the J call TRBJ1-5; the D gene is possibly TRBD1 (5 bases). In germline, CDR1 is DFQATT, CDR2 SNEGSKA (reference sequence). V was shortened by 5 bases and J by 0 bases, with 11 bases between the two germline ends. The CDR3 is made up of 14 amino acids. The CDR3: CSAPGRNSNQPQHF. The CDR3 coding sequence is TGCAGTGCTCCGGGACGGAATAGCAATCAGCCCCAGCATTTT.

The chain is built from TRBV5-1 and TRBJ2-3; 7 bases are shared with TRBD1. Losses at the gene ends were 3 bases for V and 4 bases for J; bases not matched to a gene: 5. The V gene's germline CDR1 is SGHRS and CDR2 YFSETQ. The CDR3 length is 14 residues. Written as DNA, the CDR3 is TGCGCCAGCAGCTCGACGCAGGGGGCAGATACGCAGTATTTT. Its translation is CASSSTQGADTQYF.

The chain links TRBV27 to TRBJ1-2, with a possible D match to TRBD1 (5 bases). V was trimmed by 0 bases and J by 4 bases, leaving 18 bases between them. Germline CDR1 is MNHEY and CDR2 is SMNVEV (reference sequence). This CDR3 is built from 17 residues. The CDR3 DNA follows: TGTGCCAGCAGTTTATCGAAGGGGCAGGCTGTACGCTATGGCTACACCTTC. It encodes CASSLSKGQAVRYGYTF.

This chain joins TRBV6-5 and TRBJ2-3; 13 positions agree with TRBD2. The CDR3 covers 14 residues. After removal of 6 bases from V and 7 bases from J, the junction contained 4 bases not matched to a gene. CDR1 and CDR2 (germline): MNHEY, SVGAGI. CDR3 loop: CASRAGLAGYTQYF. In DNA, the CDR3 is TGTGCCAGCAGGGCGGGACTAGCGGGGTATACGCAGTATTTT.

The chain is built from TRBV29-1 and TRBJ1-2; D might be TRBD1 (6 bases). Germline loops: CDR1 SQVTM, CDR2 ANQGSEA. There are 13 residues in the CDR3. Trimming stripped 0 bases from V and 4 bases from J, with 9 bases between. The CDR3 region is CSVEEDSSYGYTF. The CDR3, as DNA: TGCAGCGTTGAAGAGGACAGTTCCTATGGCTACACCTTC.

In its sample, this clonotype was seen a few times. The rearrangement joins TRBV20-1 to TRBJ2-5; 7 bases are shared with TRBD1. The germline CDR1 and CDR2 sequences are DFQATT and SNEGSKA (reference sequence). This CDR3 spans 14 amino acids. The CDR3 DNA follows: TGCAGCAAGGAACGAGGGGGCGGAAAAGAGACCCAGTACTTC. As protein: CSKERGGGKETQYF.

There are a few counts of this clonotype. This sequence joins TRBV6-5 and TRBJ2-1; no firm D call. V was clipped by 5 bases and J by 5 bases, with 7 bases between them. The CDR3 is 12 residues long. CDR1 is MNHEY, CDR2 SVGAGI, per germline. CDR3 DNA: TGTGCCAGCAGTAGGGTTGACAATGAGCAGTTCTTC. The encoded protein is CASSRVDNEQFF.

The rearrangement links TRBV7-6 to TRBJ1-4; TRBD1 matches 7 bases. The CDR3 loop spans 16 amino acids. V lost 5 bases to trimming and J lost 0 bases; unmatched junction nucleotides: 6. Germline V lookup: CDR1 SGHVS, CDR2 FNYEAQ. The CDR3 loop reads CASSKGTVTTNEKLFF. In DNA form, the CDR3 reads TGTGCCAGCAGCAAAGGGACAGTGACAACTAATGAAAAACTGTTTTTT. The full variable domain, in which reference TRBV7-6 and TRBJ1-4 provide the parts outside the CDR3, is GAGVSQSPRYKVTKRGQDVALRCDPISGHVSLYWYRQALGQGPEFLTYFNYEAQQDKSGLPNDRFSAERPEGSISTLTIQRTEQRDSAMYRCASSKGTVTTNEKLFFGSGTQLSVL.

Ten or more counts support this clonotype. The chain joins TRBV7-2 to TRBJ1-5; TRBD1 matches at 7 bases. The CDR3 totals 14 residues. V was pared by 1 base and J by 7 bases, with 4 bases of the junction left unmatched. The germline gives CDR1 SGHTA, CDR2 FQGNSA. The CDR3 here is CASSLGAGGQPQHF. The CDR3 DNA follows: TGTGCCAGCAGCTTAGGGGCAGGGGGGCAGCCCCAGCATTTT.

The chain recombines TRBV12-3 or TRBV12-4 with TRBJ2-5; TRBD1 is a possible D gene (6 bases). Trimming removed 6 bases from V and 11 bases from J, with 22 bases in between. The CDR3 spans 14 residues. The CDR3 DNA is TGTGCCAGCAGCCCAACACAGGGAAACGGGGAGCAGTACTTC. Protein product: CASSPTQGNGEQYF.

For this clonotype: Germline is not matched at one junction end, which may reflect a read error. The chain has TRBV15 and TRBJ2-6; unclear D gene. The germline V gene has CDR1 LNHNV and CDR2 YYDKDF (reference sequence). The CDR3 extends over 16 amino acids. The CDR3 protein is CATRRGLVSGANVLTF. CDR3 DNA sequence: TGTGCCACCAGAAGAGGATTGGTTTCCGGGGCCAACGTCCTGACTTTC.

This rearrangement joins TRBV2 to TRBJ1-2; D possibly corresponds to TRBD1 (6 bases). The CDR3 spans 13 residues. The V and J ends lost 4 bases and 6 bases respectively, with 12 bases between them. Germline-derived CDR1 and CDR2 are SNHLY and FYNNEI. The CDR3 spells CASSADSNNGYTF. CDR3 DNA: TGTGCCAGCAGTGCGGACAGTAATAATGGCTACACCTTC.

This clonotype has a handful of counts. V usage is TRBV7-2 and J usage is TRBJ2-5, with TRBD1 matching 8 bases. V trimming: 3 bases; J trimming: 4 bases; junction bases outside the gene matches: 4. CDR1 SGHTA and CDR2 FQGNSA come from the germline V gene. This CDR3 is 14 amino acids long. Written as DNA, the CDR3 is TGTGCCAGCAGCTTGGACAGGGTCCCAGAGACCCAGTACTTC. Residues: CASSLDRVPETQYF.